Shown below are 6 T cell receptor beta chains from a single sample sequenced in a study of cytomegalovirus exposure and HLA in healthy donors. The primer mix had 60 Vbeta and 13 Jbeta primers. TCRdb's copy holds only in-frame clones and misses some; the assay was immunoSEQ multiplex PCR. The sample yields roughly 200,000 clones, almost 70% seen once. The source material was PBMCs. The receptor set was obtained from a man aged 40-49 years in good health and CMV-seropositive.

The CDR3 sequence: CASSLQETQYF. DNA of the CDR3: TGTGCCAGCAGTCTTCAAGAGACCCAGTACTTC. This rearrangement joins TRBV7-8 to TRBJ2-5; D unclear. Germline CDR1 and CDR2: SGHVS and FQNEAQ. The length of the CDR3 is 11 residues. V was pared by 6 bases and J by 2 bases, with 4 bases between.

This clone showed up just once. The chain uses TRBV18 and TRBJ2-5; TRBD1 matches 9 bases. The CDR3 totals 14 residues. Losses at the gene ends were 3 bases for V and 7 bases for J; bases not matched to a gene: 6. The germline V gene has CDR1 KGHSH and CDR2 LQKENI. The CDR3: CASSPPVTGGTQYF. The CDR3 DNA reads TGTGCCAGCTCACCCCCAGTGACAGGGGGGACCCAGTACTTC.

In DNA form, the CDR3 reads TGTGCCAGTAGCCTAGGGGGGGCGGCGGGATTTCAGCAGTTCTTC. This encodes CASSLGGAAGFQQFF. V is TRBV19 and J is TRBJ2-1, with D maybe TRBD2 (7 bases). In germline, CDR1 is LNHDA, CDR2 SQIVND (reference sequence). The CDR3 is 15 amino acids. Trimming cost V 6 bases and J 11 bases, with 23 bases left between them.

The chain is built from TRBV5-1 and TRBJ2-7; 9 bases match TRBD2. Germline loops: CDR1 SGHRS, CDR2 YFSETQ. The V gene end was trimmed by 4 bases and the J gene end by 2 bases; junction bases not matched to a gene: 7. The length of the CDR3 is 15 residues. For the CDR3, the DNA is TGCGCCAGCAGCGGCTTAGCGGGGGCCCCCTACGAGCAGTACTTC. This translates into CASSGLAGAPYEQYF.

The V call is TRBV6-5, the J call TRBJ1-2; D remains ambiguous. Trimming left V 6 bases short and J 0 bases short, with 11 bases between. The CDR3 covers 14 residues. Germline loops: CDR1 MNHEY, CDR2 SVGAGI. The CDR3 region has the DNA TGTGCCAGCAGACCCAGCGTCGCTAACTATGGCTACACCTTC. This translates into CASRPSVANYGYTF.

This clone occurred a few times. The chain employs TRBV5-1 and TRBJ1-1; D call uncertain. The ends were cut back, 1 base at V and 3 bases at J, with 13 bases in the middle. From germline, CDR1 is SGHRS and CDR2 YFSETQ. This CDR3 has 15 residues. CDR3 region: CASSLKITRDTEAFF. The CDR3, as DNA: TGCGCCAGCAGCTTGAAGATTACGAGAGACACTGAAGCTTTCTTT.